Listed below are T cell receptor beta chains from one sample, sequenced in a study of regulatory T cells in long-lasting Graves disease. Each CDR3 protein gets one entry after TCRdb re-called the multiplex PCR reads with MiXCR. The sample contains roughly 490,000 distinct CDR3 sequences, approximately 23% of which appear only once. The specimen was peripheral blood mononuclear cells (PBMCs), collected when the disease was refractory, from a patient treated with antithyroid drugs. The receptors derive from a female donor with Graves disease. CDR3s include the opening cysteine and the closing phenylalanine or tryptophan. D genes are given only for firm matches. Where a row states a size, it is once, few, many or the class of an expanded clone; other rows omit it.

d_call	v_call	j_call	cdr3_length	clone_size	cdr3_aa	cdr3_nt
-	TRBV2	TRBJ1-5	14	many	CASSVSRVEQPQHF	TGTGCCAGCAGTGTTTCAAGGGTCGAGCAGCCCCAGCATTTT
TRBD2	TRBV28	TRBJ2-3	16	few	CASSRLAGDRTDTQYF	TGTGCCAGCAGTCGGTTAGCGGGGGACCGCACAGATACGCAGTATTTT
TRBD1	TRBV19	TRBJ1-1	14	many	CASRVRTGPLEAFF	TGTGCCAGTAGAGTTAGGACAGGGCCACTTGAAGCTTTCTTT
-	TRBV7-9	TRBJ1-3	15	few	CASSLPGLTGNTIYF	TGTGCCAGCAGCTTACCGGGACTGACTGGAAACACCATATATTTT
-	TRBV7-2	TRBJ2-4	13	many	CASSTGTLNIQYF	TGTGCCAGCAGTACCGGGACTCTAAACATTCAGTACTTC
-	TRBV7-3	TRBJ1-3	14	-	CASSPGTNPNTIYF	TGTGCCAGCAGCCCCGGGACAAACCCAAACACCATATATTTT
-	TRBV28	TRBJ2-1	13	-	CASSAPGNNEQFF	TGTGCCAGCAGTGCGCCGGGGAACAATGAGCAGTTCTTC
-	TRBV7-2	TRBJ2-5	14	many	CASSLGSVGETQYF	TGTGCCAGCAGCTTAGGCAGCGTGGGAGAGACCCAGTACTTC
-	TRBV29-1	TRBJ1-2	10	many	CSVGQGGYTF	TGCAGCGTTGGTCAAGGGGGCTACACCTTC
-	TRBV25-1	TRBJ1-3	12	few	CASSGSGNTIYF	TGTGCCAGCAGTGGCTCTGGAAACACCATATATTTT
TRBD1	TRBV10-3	TRBJ2-7	13	many	CAISNDREVEQYF	TGTGCCATCAGTAACGACAGGGAAGTCGAGCAGTACTTC
-	TRBV10-3	TRBJ2-5	15	many	CAISESRAGKETQYF	TGTGCCATCAGTGAGTCCCGTGCAGGGAAAGAGACCCAGTACTTC
-	TRBV4-3	TRBJ1-6	16	-	CASSQGTALSNSPLHF	TGCGCCAGCAGCCAAGGGACCGCCTTGTCTAATTCACCCCTCCACTTT
-	TRBV10-3	TRBJ1-2	14	many	CAISEGTPNYGYTF	TGTGCCATCAGTGAGGGGACACCCAACTATGGCTACACCTTC
TRBD2	TRBV6-2/TRBV6-3	TRBJ2-7	13	many	CASRPGLAYEQYF	TGTGCCAGCAGACCCGGACTAGCTTACGAGCAGTACTTC
TRBD2	TRBV4-1	TRBJ2-7	16	-	CASSHLAGGPSYEQYF	TGCGCCAGCAGCCACCTAGCGGGGGGACCCTCCTACGAGCAGTACTTC
TRBD1	TRBV6-1	TRBJ1-5	16	-	CASRLRTGDSNQPQHF	TGTGCCAGCAGGCTCCGGACAGGGGATAGCAATCAGCCCCAGCATTTT
TRBD2	TRBV11-2	TRBJ2-7	18	few	CASSPGLAGGLQRYEQYF	TGTGCCAGCAGCCCAGGACTAGCGGGAGGACTACAGCGCTACGAGCAGTACTTC
-	TRBV28	TRBJ2-3	15	few	CATLESEGAADTQYF	TGTGCCACCCTAGAATCGGAGGGAGCTGCAGATACGCAGTATTTT
TRBD1	TRBV12-3/TRBV12-4	TRBJ2-5	13	many	CASRGQSQETQYF	TGTGCCAGCAGGGGACAGTCCCAAGAGACCCAGTACTTC
TRBD2	TRBV28	TRBJ2-2	14	many	CASGTGGLTGELFF	TGTGCCAGCGGGACCGGGGGGTTGACCGGGGAGCTGTTTTTT
-	TRBV29-1	TRBJ1-3	13	few	CSVGRDPGNTIYF	TGCAGCGTTGGACGGGACCCTGGAAACACCATATATTTT
TRBD1	TRBV6-1	TRBJ2-5	15	many	CATQGERPETETQYF	TGTGCCACCCAGGGGGAAAGGCCCGAAACGGAGACCCAGTACTTC
-	TRBV19	TRBJ1-6	14	many	CATKRGTTGSPLHF	TGTGCCACCAAACGCGGGACGACGGGTTCACCCCTCCACTTT
-	TRBV30	TRBJ2-7	14	-	CAWSVGSGTYEQYF	TGTGCCTGGAGTGTTGGTAGCGGTACCTACGAGCAGTACTTC
-	TRBV5-4	TRBJ2-5	16	-	CASSHEVLGSIETQYF	TGTGCCAGCAGCCACGAGGTCCTAGGGTCAATAGAGACCCAGTACTTC
TRBD2	TRBV12-3/TRBV12-4	TRBJ2-7	14	few	CASSLRTSGTRQYF	TGTGCCAGCAGTTTGCGTACTAGCGGGACACGGCAGTACTTC
-	TRBV12-3/TRBV12-4	TRBJ1-1	14	many	CASSLEGLITEAFF	TGTGCCAGCAGTTTGGAGGGGCTGATCACTGAAGCTTTCTTT
-	TRBV29-1	TRBJ1-4	14	-	CSVRGGFGNKKLFF	TGCAGCGTCCGAGGGGGGTTCGGTAATAAAAAACTGTTTTTT
-	TRBV12-3/TRBV12-4	TRBJ2-7	13	-	CASSLGRGAEQYF	TGTGCCAGCAGTTTGGGCAGGGGAGCCGAGCAGTACTTC
TRBD2	TRBV11-2	TRBJ2-7	16	-	CASSGRLAGDVYEQYF	TGTGCCAGCAGCGGACGACTAGCGGGAGATGTTTACGAGCAGTACTTC
-	TRBV9	TRBJ1-1	12	-	CASSAAGREAFF	TGTGCCAGCAGCGCAGCGGGCCGTGAAGCTTTCTTT
-	TRBV4-1	TRBJ2-2	12	-	CASSHETGELFF	TGCGCCAGCAGCCATGAGACCGGGGAGCTGTTTTTT
TRBD1	TRBV19	TRBJ1-2	13	-	CASLQGQAYGYTF	TGTGCCAGTCTCCAGGGACAGGCTTATGGCTACACCTTC
-	TRBV5-1	TRBJ2-3	15	-	CASSGRLGFTDTQYF	TGCGCCAGCAGCGGAAGGTTGGGTTTCACAGATACGCAGTATTTT
TRBD2	TRBV20-1	TRBJ2-5	14	-	CSAGTSGSRETQYF	TGCAGTGCTGGGACTAGCGGGAGCAGGGAGACCCAGTACTTC
-	TRBV5-6	TRBJ2-2	17	few	CASSPGALAPNTGELFF	TGTGCCAGCAGCCCGGGTGCCCTAGCGCCAAACACCGGGGAGCTGTTTTTT
TRBD2	TRBV28	TRBJ2-3	13	-	CASSPGLRDTQYF	TGTGCCAGCAGTCCGGGACTACGGGATACGCAGTATTTT
-	TRBV11-3	TRBJ1-4	12	many	CASSLDGEKLFF	TGTGCCAGCAGCTTAGACGGAGAAAAACTGTTTTTT
TRBD1	TRBV28	TRBJ2-7	14	many	CASNRQGPIYEQYF	TGTGCCAGCAATCGACAGGGTCCCATCTACGAGCAGTACTTC
-	TRBV2	TRBJ2-6	15	many	CASSGVGPGANVLTF	TGTGCCAGCAGTGGGGTTGGGCCTGGGGCCAACGTCCTGACTTTC
TRBD1	TRBV10-3	TRBJ1-1	14	many	CAISEQGEGTEAFF	TGTGCCATCAGTGAGCAGGGGGAAGGTACTGAAGCTTTCTTT
-	TRBV20-1	TRBJ2-7	14	few	CSAFIGLSVGEQYF	TGCAGTGCTTTTATCGGGTTGTCAGTCGGCGAGCAGTACTTC
TRBD1	TRBV28	TRBJ2-1	15	-	CASSLSQGASYEQFF	TGTGCCAGCAGTTTAAGCCAGGGGGCATCATATGAGCAGTTCTTC
TRBD2	TRBV28	TRBJ2-5	13	many	CASSGEGRETQYF	TGTGCCAGCAGTGGGGAGGGGAGAGAGACCCAGTACTTC
TRBD2	TRBV27	TRBJ2-1	13	few	CASRLLAGGEQFF	TGTGCCAGCAGATTACTAGCGGGGGGTGAGCAGTTCTTC
-	TRBV7-9	TRBJ1-1	15	-	CASSLANEKNTEAFF	TGTGCCAGCAGCTTAGCGAATGAAAAGAACACTGAAGCTTTCTTT
TRBD2	TRBV6-1	TRBJ2-7	14	many	CASRAGAPTYEQYF	TGTGCCAGCCGAGCGGGAGCTCCCACCTACGAGCAGTACTTC
-	TRBV20-1	TRBJ2-7	14	-	CSARPVVSSYEQYF	TGCAGTGCTAGACCCGTGGTCAGTTCCTACGAGCAGTACTTC
-	TRBV5-1	TRBJ1-4	17	few	CASSLGRTGAVNEKLFF	TGCGCCAGCAGCTTGGGTCGGACGGGGGCAGTTAATGAAAAACTGTTTTTT
-	TRBV5-5	TRBJ1-1	16	-	CASSIRPGQVNTEAFF	TGTGCCAGCAGCATTCGACCGGGACAAGTGAACACTGAAGCTTTCTTT
TRBD1	TRBV6-5	TRBJ2-2	14	few	CASSYRGLDGELFF	TGTGCCAGCAGTTACAGGGGGCTGGACGGGGAGCTGTTTTTT
-	TRBV5-1	TRBJ2-2	12	-	CASSPGVRELFF	TGCGCCAGCAGCCCCGGGGTCCGGGAGCTGTTTTTT
-	TRBV28	TRBJ2-7	14	many	CASSTLPGAGEQYF	TGTGCCAGCAGTACACTACCAGGGGCGGGCGAGCAGTACTTC
-	TRBV28	TRBJ2-7	17	many	CASSFGFRATPSYEQYF	TGTGCCAGCAGTTTCGGATTCCGGGCAACGCCATCCTACGAGCAGTACTTC